This TCR beta chain was captured by sequencing in a study of identifying expanded T cells in peripheral blood (dated 2019 in TCRdb). A note on the overall study: Technical replicates were generated by sequencing separate aliquots of the same genomic DNA pool, and four replicates were compared pairwise.

TCRbeta CDR3 regions were profiled with the immunoSEQ Assay using bias-controlled multiplex PCR amplification of genomic DNA. As for the original processing: The absolute abundance of each unique TCRbeta CDR3 region was quantified after sequences were collapsed and filtered. Differential abundance was assessed using a binomial (Fisher-equivalent) model and a beta-binomial model in which time-dependent variance fitted from healthy donors was added. Clones with fewer than 5 combined templates were removed, and a clone was called differentially abundant if the clone's Benjamini-Hochberg FDR was below 0.01. Using the form v = (b*log(k)+a)^2, the beta-binomial variance was modeled as a function of the total template count across the two samples. TCRdb retrieved this table from immuneACCESS and kept in-frame rearrangements only. Not all clones are present; in checked studies, unresolved V genes account for under half, and no reason is known for the remainder. D and trimming were read from the DNA, whereas the V and J calls and clone size are those reported in that table. The sample has approximately 58,000 clones on record, 89% of them singletons. The ten largest clones represent around 3.5% of the sample.

Per the germline V gene, SGHDN is the CDR1 and FVKESK is the CDR2. V sheds 4 bases and J sheds 4 bases, leaving 11 bases between their ends. The CDR3 holds 15 amino acids from the cysteine to the phenylalanine. CDR3 DNA is the only sequence kept; it has 45 bases, read in frame from the first base. What the work shows at the level of the full study, not this receptor alone: It was expected by the authors that biological variance in healthy repertoires might increase further over much longer intervals, such as months to years. Both the number of clones called differentially abundant and the false-positive rate were significantly reduced by the beta-binomial model across all healthy-donor time intervals. The binomial model flagged about 1.2 differentially abundant clones between technical replicates, compared with about 16 over two weeks and 18 to 20 over approximately four weeks. In all healthy donors, the variance in clone template counts between samples taken two weeks apart rose significantly as total template count increased.

During the collection period, no infections or other immune events were recorded for the healthy donors. To calibrate time-dependent variance in a beta-binomial model of T-cell clone differential abundance, blood repertoires from healthy donors were used as a training cohort. The training cohort comprised about ten healthy donors, 3 female and 7 male. The donors were between roughly 25 and 64 years old, with an average age of about 47 years. Whole blood, obtained from a commercial supplier, was collected from each healthy donor at three time points spaced approximately 13 days apart. For immunosequencing, genomic DNA was extracted from unsorted whole blood. Of note for this clone: What this receptor recognizes is not known. Base-call qualities are not available, and no considerably larger clone is one nucleotide away.

This sequence originates from a person aged 18 to 75 in good health. The sample consisted of blood. This chain joins TRBV14 to TRBJ2-6; the D gene identity is not certain. In nucleotides, the sequence is TGTGCCAGCAGCCTTAGAGCGTCCGGGGCCAACGTCCTGACTTTC. The encoded protein is CASSLRASGANVLTF.